This paragraph covers one T cell receptor (beta chain) sequence. These data belong to a study of T cell responses to AZD1222 COVID-19 vaccine. Germline V CDR1 and CDR2: LGHNA, YNFKEQ. This CDR3 has 14 residues. With 1 base removed from V and 4 bases from J, the gap between germline ends came to 10 bases. Using immunoSEQ multiplex PCR, the repertoire was profiled, and TCRdb retains in-frame clones only, with some absent. Seen here are 150,000 to 180,000 clones, 75% to 90% observed once, and the top ten hold 6.9%. The sequencing here drew on peripheral blood, taken after recovery from COVID-19. The V and J genes are TRBV4-2 and TRBJ2-5; D remains unclear. This clonotype was sampled from an adult who had recovered from COVID-19. In DNA form, the CDR3 reads TGTGCCAGCAGCCAAGGGGGAATACGAGAGACCCAGTACTTC. Residues: CASSQGGIRETQYF.